This is a list of T cell receptor beta chains from one sample in a study of CD8 T cells in Susac syndrome. MiXCR was run by TCRdb on the immunoSEQ multiplex PCR reads, yielding one entry per CDR3 protein. This sample yields roughly 2,200 distinct CDR3 sequences, of which around 75% are seen a single time; approximately 11% belongs to the top ten. Sequencing was performed on CD8+ TEMRA cells from PBMCs. The receptors shown here come from a human donor with Susac syndrome. Each CDR3 is given with its conserved first and last residue. The D gene is left open where the match is weak. Where a row states a size, it is once, few, many or the class of an expanded clone; other rows omit it.

d_call	clone_size	v_call	j_call	cdr3_nt	cdr3_aa
TRBD2	-	TRBV13	TRBJ2-1	TGTGCCAGCAGCTTAGTTTTTAGCGGGGCCTTAGAGCAGTTCTTC	CASSLVFSGALEQFF
TRBD1	-	TRBV9	TRBJ1-1	TGTGCCAGCAGCTCAGGGGGCTTGAACACTGAAGCTTTCTTT	CASSSGGLNTEAFF
-	-	TRBV2	TRBJ1-5	TGTGCCAGCAGTGATATCGCATACGATCAGCCCCAGCATTTT	CASSDIAYDQPQHF
-	large	TRBV13	TRBJ1-1	TGTGCCAGCAGCCCAGAGGACAACCATGAAGCTTTCTTT	CASSPEDNHEAFF
-	-	TRBV24-1	TRBJ1-2	TGTGCCACCAGTGATGCGGGACACTTCCTCTATGGCTACACCTTC	CATSDAGHFLYGYTF
-	-	TRBV7-9	TRBJ1-1	TGTGCCAGCAGGGGAGGGTCGAACACTGAAGCTTTCTTT	CASRGGSNTEAFF
TRBD1	few	TRBV28	TRBJ2-7	TGTGCCAGCAGTTTATGGGACAGGGGGGGATCCTACGAGCAGTACTTC	CASSLWDRGGSYEQYF
-	-	TRBV4-1	TRBJ2-3	TGCGCCAGCAGCCAAGCCGGGGCGTACGATACGCAGTATTTT	CASSQAGAYDTQYF
TRBD1	-	TRBV29-1	TRBJ1-2	TGCAGCGCCCAAGAGGCGGACAGGGGGCCCTATGGCTACACCTTC	CSAQEADRGPYGYTF
-	-	TRBV28	TRBJ2-3	TGTGCCAGCAGTATGAGGGGAGATACGCAGTATTTT	CASSMRGDTQYF
-	-	TRBV27	TRBJ1-6	TGTGCCAGCAGTTTTTCCGGGGGAAGGAGCTCCTATAATTCACCCCTCCACTTT	CASSFSGGRSSYNSPLHF
-	-	TRBV6-5	TRBJ2-7	TGTGCCAGCAGTTACGCAGGGGACTCCTACGAGCAGTACTTC	CASSYAGDSYEQYF